Only a few counts were recorded for the clone carrying this T cell receptor (beta chain). The target antigen is unknown. This entry belongs to a study of T cell responses to AZD1222 COVID-19 vaccine. Points from the study as a whole: Of spike-specific TCRs, nearly half reportedly target regions left unmutated in variants. Only five or six AZD1222 recipients tested seropositive at baseline. The span of vaccine-associated CD4 TCRs extended across spike, with dominance at 160-218 and 743-854. Clonal diversity was possibly underestimated, and the donors were mostly white British, with more females.

The CDR3 spans 13 residues. Germline values: CDR1 SGHNT, CDR2 YYREEE (reference sequence). V was trimmed by 4 bases and J by 6 bases, leaving 14 bases between them. Clones were sequenced by immunoSEQ multiplex PCR, and TCRdb holds only the in-frame ones, with some missing. The sample lists some 150,000 clones, about 90% occurring once. This receptor was taken from an adult in good health. The starting material was peripheral blood, obtained on day 0 of AZD1222 vaccination. The chain is built from TRBV5-4 and TRBJ2-7; tentatively, D is TRBD1 or TRBD2 (5 bases each). CDR3 bases: TGTGCCAGCAGCCCCCGGGTGGGGACCGAGCAGTACTTC. As protein: CASSPRVGTEQYF.